A selection of T cell receptor beta chains follows, all from one sample in a study of T cells in Graves' hyperthyroidism and ophthalmopathy. TCRdb called the multiplex PCR reads again in MiXCR, with one record for every CDR3 protein. This sample has roughly 500,000 distinct CDR3 sequences; 46% occur once, and the top ten carry roughly 19%. The sample taken for sequencing was peripheral blood or thyroid tissue (not recorded which). These receptor sequences come from an adult woman with Graves' disease, either hyperthyroidism or ophthalmopathy (not recorded which). The CDR3 runs from the conserved cysteine through the conserved F or W. Each record gives: D gene, V gene, clone size, J gene, CDR3 protein, CDR3 DNA. D genes are given only for firm matches. Some rows have no size entry. The others give once, few or many, or a class for an expanded clone.

D gene: -
V gene: TRBV12-3/TRBV12-4
clone size: -
J gene: TRBJ1-2
CDR3 protein: CASSQRIGAGSGYTF
CDR3 DNA: TGTGCCAGCAGCCAAAGAATCGGGGCAGGGAGCGGCTACACCTTC

D gene: TRBD2
V gene: TRBV5-1
clone size: -
J gene: TRBJ2-7
CDR3 protein: CASSDGLAGGTYEQYF
CDR3 DNA: TGCGCCAGCAGCGACGGACTAGCGGGAGGGACCTACGAGCAGTACTTC

D gene: TRBD1
V gene: TRBV29-1
clone size: many
J gene: TRBJ2-2
CDR3 protein: CSVGDRGGSGELFF
CDR3 DNA: TGCAGCGTTGGGGACAGGGGAGGGTCCGGGGAGCTGTTTTTT

D gene: -
V gene: TRBV12-3/TRBV12-4
clone size: many
J gene: TRBJ2-2
CDR3 protein: CASKGGVSTGELFF
CDR3 DNA: TGTGCCAGCAAAGGAGGGGTGAGCACCGGGGAGCTGTTTTTT

D gene: -
V gene: TRBV7-8
clone size: -
J gene: TRBJ2-6
CDR3 protein: CASSPRWGQPYGANVLTF
CDR3 DNA: TGTGCCAGCAGCCCCCGTTGGGGACAACCCTATGGGGCCAACGTCCTGACTTTC

D gene: TRBD1
V gene: TRBV6-2/TRBV6-3
clone size: -
J gene: TRBJ1-5
CDR3 protein: CASVRDRGAYEHF
CDR3 DNA: TGTGCCAGCGTACGGGACAGGGGGGCCTACGAGCATTTT

D gene: -
V gene: TRBV29-1
clone size: many
J gene: TRBJ1-4
CDR3 protein: CSVEQNEKLFF
CDR3 DNA: TGCAGCGTTGAACAGAATGAAAAACTGTTTTTT

D gene: -
V gene: TRBV2
clone size: -
J gene: TRBJ1-4
CDR3 protein: CASSPTGMGEKLFF
CDR3 DNA: TGTGCCAGCAGCCCCACCGGGATGGGTGAAAAACTGTTTTTT

D gene: -
V gene: TRBV20-1
clone size: many
J gene: TRBJ1-5
CDR3 protein: CSAGGASIQPQHF
CDR3 DNA: TGCAGTGCTGGGGGCGCGAGCATTCAGCCCCAGCATTTT

D gene: TRBD2
V gene: TRBV11-2
clone size: few
J gene: TRBJ2-3
CDR3 protein: CASSWTAGGGDTQYF
CDR3 DNA: TGTGCCAGCAGCTGGACGGCGGGAGGCGGGGATACGCAGTATTTT

D gene: -
V gene: TRBV20-1
clone size: -
J gene: TRBJ1-4
CDR3 protein: CSAREGPNEKLFF
CDR3 DNA: TGCAGTGCTAGAGAGGGCCCTAATGAAAAACTGTTTTTT

D gene: -
V gene: TRBV6-6
clone size: many
J gene: TRBJ2-7
CDR3 protein: CASTSTFLGPHEQYF
CDR3 DNA: TGTGCCAGCACCTCAACCTTCCTAGGGCCCCACGAGCAGTACTTC

D gene: -
V gene: TRBV15
clone size: few
J gene: TRBJ1-1
CDR3 protein: CATSRDSTGMNTEAFF
CDR3 DNA: TGTGCCACCAGCAGAGATAGCACAGGGATGAACACTGAAGCTTTCTTT

D gene: -
V gene: TRBV29-1
clone size: -
J gene: TRBJ1-2
CDR3 protein: CSVLSYGYTF
CDR3 DNA: TGCAGCGTTCTCAGCTATGGCTACACCTTC